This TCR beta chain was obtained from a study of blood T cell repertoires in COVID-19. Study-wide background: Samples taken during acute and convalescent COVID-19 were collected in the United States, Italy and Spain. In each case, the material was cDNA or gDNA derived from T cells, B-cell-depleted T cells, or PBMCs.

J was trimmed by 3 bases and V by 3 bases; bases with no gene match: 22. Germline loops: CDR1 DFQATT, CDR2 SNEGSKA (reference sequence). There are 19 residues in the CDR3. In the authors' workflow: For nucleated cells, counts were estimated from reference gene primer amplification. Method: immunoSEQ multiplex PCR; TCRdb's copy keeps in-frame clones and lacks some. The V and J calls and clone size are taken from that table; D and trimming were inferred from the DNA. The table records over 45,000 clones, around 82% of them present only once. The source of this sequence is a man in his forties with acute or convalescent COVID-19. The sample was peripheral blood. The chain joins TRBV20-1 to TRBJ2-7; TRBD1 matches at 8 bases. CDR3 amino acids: CSASKFGTGGSTTFYEQYF. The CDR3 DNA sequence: TGCAGTGCTAGTAAGTTTGGTACAGGGGGAAGTACAACATTCTACGAGCAGTACTTC.